Listed below are T cell receptor beta chains from one sample, sequenced in a study of identical twins. One entry per CDR3 protein, called by TCRdb with MiXCR from the 5' RACE reads. The repertoire includes 500,000 to 600,000 distinct CDR3 sequences, approximately 22% of them detected once, and about 0.91% sits in the top ten. This sample was shared with a second study, whose subject was T cells expressing NK-cell markers.

What was sequenced was CD4+ T cells sorted from blood. These receptors were collected from a young woman in good health. Both conserved end residues are part of each CDR3. A D gene is named only where the DNA matches it firmly. Only part of the rows carry a size: once, few, many, or a class if the clone is expanded.

TRBV20-1	TRBD2	TRBJ2-3	.	CSATLAGGGNTQYF	TGCAGTGCAACTCTAGCGGGGGGAGGAAATACGCAGTATTTT
TRBV7-8	.	TRBJ1-1	few	CASRENLNTEAFF	TGTGCCAGCAGGGAGAATCTGAACACTGAAGCTTTCTTT
TRBV10-3	.	TRBJ1-2	.	CAISESGQDGYTF	TGTGCCATCAGTGAGTCGGGGCAGGATGGCTACACCTTC
TRBV12-3/TRBV12-4	TRBD2	TRBJ2-3	.	CASSATSGGHTDTQYF	TGTGCCAGCAGTGCTACTAGCGGGGGGCACACAGATACGCAGTATTTT
TRBV7-6	.	TRBJ1-5	few	CASSLDRSQPQHF	TGTGCCAGCAGCTTAGATAGGAGTCAGCCCCAGCATTTT
TRBV20-1	.	TRBJ2-4	.	CSARDAGAKNIQYF	TGCAGTGCTAGAGATGCGGGTGCTAAAAACATTCAGTACTTC
TRBV20-1	.	TRBJ1-2	.	CRPDRLDGYTF	TGCAGGCCAGACAGGTTGGATGGCTACACCTTC
TRBV20-1	TRBD2	TRBJ2-1	many	CSAVGLAAYNEQFF	TGCAGTGCTGTAGGACTAGCCGCCTACAATGAGCAGTTCTTC
TRBV24-1	.	TRBJ2-7	many	CATPPVFGDLYEQYF	TGTGCCACCCCTCCGGTGTTCGGTGACCTATACGAGCAGTACTTC
TRBV9	TRBD1	TRBJ1-2	.	CASSVDGTAYYGYTF	TGTGCCAGCAGCGTAGACGGGACAGCCTACTATGGCTACACCTTC
TRBV20-1	.	TRBJ1-6	.	CSAREQTAYNSPLHF	TGCAGTGCTAGAGAACAGACAGCGTATAATTCACCCCTCCACTTT
TRBV5-1	TRBD1	TRBJ1-2	.	CASSLSRGHGYTF	TGCGCCAGCAGCTTGTCCAGGGGGCATGGCTACACCTTC
TRBV3-1	.	TRBJ1-1	.	CASSRLHTEAFF	TGTGCCAGCAGCCGGCTTCACACTGAAGCTTTCTTT
TRBV5-1	.	TRBJ1-2	.	CASSFSGQPNYGYTF	TGCGCCAGCAGCTTTTCAGGACAACCTAACTATGGCTACACCTTC
TRBV9	.	TRBJ2-7	.	CASSVDGRDAQYF	TGTGCCAGCAGCGTAGATGGTAGGGATGCGCAGTACTTC
TRBV12-3/TRBV12-4	.	TRBJ2-7	.	CASSLGHQQYF	TGTGCCAGCAGTTTAGGGCACCAGCAGTACTTC
TRBV5-6	.	TRBJ2-3	.	CASRLDRISDTQYF	TGTGCCAGCAGGTTGGACAGAATATCAGATACGCAGTATTTT
TRBV10-3	.	TRBJ2-5	.	CAISNPLGGRETQYF	TGTGCCATCAGCAACCCCCTGGGGGGAAGGGAGACCCAGTACTTC